This T cell receptor (beta chain) was sequenced in a study of blood T cell repertoires in COVID-19. Study context: COVID-19 samples, acute and convalescent, were from the United States, Italy and Spain. From T cells, B-cell-depleted T cells, or PBMCs came the material, which was cDNA or gDNA.

V shed 6 bases and J shed 3 bases, with 12 bases lying between them. The CDR3 is 14 amino acids. The germline V gene has CDR1 SGHVS and CDR2 FQNEAQ. As handled by the study authors: Cell counts per sample came from amplifying reference gene primers. The repertoire was sequenced with immunoSEQ multiplex PCR; TCRdb's copy has only in-frame clones and lacks some. D and trimming come from the DNA, and the V and J calls and clone size come from that table. The data show about 270,000 clones, around 86% seen once. This sequence was found in an older woman with active or convalescent COVID-19. Specimen: peripheral blood. The chain is built from TRBV7-8 and TRBJ1-3; D is unresolved. The CDR3 DNA reads as TGTGCCAGCAGTTCGGCCGCGGTTGGAAACACCATATATTTT. Translating gives CASSSAAVGNTIYF.